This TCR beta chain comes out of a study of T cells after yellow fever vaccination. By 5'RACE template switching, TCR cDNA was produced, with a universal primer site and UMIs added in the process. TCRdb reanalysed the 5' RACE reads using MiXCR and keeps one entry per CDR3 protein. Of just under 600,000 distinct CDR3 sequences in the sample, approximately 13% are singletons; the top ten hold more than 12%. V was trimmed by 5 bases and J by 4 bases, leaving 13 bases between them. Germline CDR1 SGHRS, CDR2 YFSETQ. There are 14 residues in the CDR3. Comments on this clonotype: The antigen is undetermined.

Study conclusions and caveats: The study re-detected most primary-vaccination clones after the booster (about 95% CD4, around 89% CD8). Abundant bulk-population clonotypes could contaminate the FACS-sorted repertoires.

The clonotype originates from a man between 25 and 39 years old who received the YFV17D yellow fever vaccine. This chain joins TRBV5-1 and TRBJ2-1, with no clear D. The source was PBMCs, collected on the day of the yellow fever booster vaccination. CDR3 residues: CASSPGAPYNEQFF. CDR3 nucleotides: TGCGCCAGCAGTCCAGGCGCTCCTTACAATGAGCAGTTCTTC.